This TCR beta chain comes out of a study of cytomegalovirus exposure and HLA in healthy donors. Study-level results: Later work associated roughly 17,000 TCR beta sequences with HLA alleles at 0.05 false discovery rate. Reported performance of the classifier showed diagnosis of cytomegalovirus status with high specificity and sensitivity. The majority of TCR sequences were rare, yet some public TCRs appeared in many donors.

Remarks on this clone: What it binds is not known.

A multiplex PCR was run with 60 Vbeta primers and 13 Jbeta primers. Only in-frame clones appear in the TCRdb table, and some are missing; sequencing was by immunoSEQ multiplex PCR. The repertoire holds under 200,000 clones, with 68% as singletons. V dropped 6 bases and J dropped 2 bases, with 8 bases sitting between them. The CDR3 runs 12 residues. Germline CDR1 is MNHNS and CDR2 is SASEGT. Donors were ostensibly healthy at sampling, although undocumented immune exposures were probable. The chain has TRBV6-1 and TRBJ2-7; TRBD2 is a possible D gene (5 bases). The receptor was isolated from a woman aged 40 to 50 in good health and CMV-seropositive. The specimen was PBMCs. CDR3 sequence (DNA): TGTGCCAGCAGCCCCGGGGCCTACGAGCAGTACTTC. Translation: CASSPGAYEQYF.